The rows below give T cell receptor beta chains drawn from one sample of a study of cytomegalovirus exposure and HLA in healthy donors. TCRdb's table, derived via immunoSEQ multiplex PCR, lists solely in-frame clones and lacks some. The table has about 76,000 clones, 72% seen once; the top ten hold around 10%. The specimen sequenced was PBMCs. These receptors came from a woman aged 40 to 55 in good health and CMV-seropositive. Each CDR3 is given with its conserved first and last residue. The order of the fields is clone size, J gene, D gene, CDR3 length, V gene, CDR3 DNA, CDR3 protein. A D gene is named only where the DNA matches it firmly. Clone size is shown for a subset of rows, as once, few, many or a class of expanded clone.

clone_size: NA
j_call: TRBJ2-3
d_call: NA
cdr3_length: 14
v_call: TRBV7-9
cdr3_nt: TGTGCCAGCAGCGACCGACTGAGCACAGATACGCAGTATTTT
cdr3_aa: CASSDRLSTDTQYF

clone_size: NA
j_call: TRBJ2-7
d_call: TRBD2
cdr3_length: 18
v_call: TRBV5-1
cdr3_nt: TGCGCCAGCAGCGTGCCGGGGACTAGCGGGAGTACGGCGGGCGAGCAGTACTTC
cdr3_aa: CASSVPGTSGSTAGEQYF

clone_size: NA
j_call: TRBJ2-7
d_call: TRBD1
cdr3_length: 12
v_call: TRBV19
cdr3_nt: TGTGCCAGTAGCACAGGGGCTGGCGAGCAGTACTTC
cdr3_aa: CASSTGAGEQYF

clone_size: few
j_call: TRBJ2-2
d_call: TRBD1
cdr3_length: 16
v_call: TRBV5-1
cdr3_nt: TGCGCCAGCAGCTTAGGGACAGGGGGCTACACCGGGGAGCTGTTTTTT
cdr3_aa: CASSLGTGGYTGELFF

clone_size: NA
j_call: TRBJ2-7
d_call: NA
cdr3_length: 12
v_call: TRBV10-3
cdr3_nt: TGTGCCATCAGTCCGGGCTCCTACGAGCAGTACTTC
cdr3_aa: CAISPGSYEQYF

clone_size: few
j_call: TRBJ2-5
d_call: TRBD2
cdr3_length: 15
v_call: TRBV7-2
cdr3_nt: TGTGCCAGCAGCTCGCTAGCGGGGGGGCTGGAGACCCAGTACTTC
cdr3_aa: CASSSLAGGLETQYF

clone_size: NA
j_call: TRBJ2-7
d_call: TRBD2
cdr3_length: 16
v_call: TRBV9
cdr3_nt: TGTGCCAGCAGTCCTACGGCTAGCGGGGGCATCTACGAGCAGTACTTC
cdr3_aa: CASSPTASGGIYEQYF

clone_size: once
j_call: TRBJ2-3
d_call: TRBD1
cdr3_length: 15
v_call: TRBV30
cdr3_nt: TGTGCCTGGAGCCCTGGACAGGGGAACACAGATACGCAGTATTTT
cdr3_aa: CAWSPGQGNTDTQYF

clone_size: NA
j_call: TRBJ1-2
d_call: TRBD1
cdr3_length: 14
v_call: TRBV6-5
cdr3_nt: TGTGCCAGCAGTCGGGACAGACAAAACTATGGCTACACCTTC
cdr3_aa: CASSRDRQNYGYTF

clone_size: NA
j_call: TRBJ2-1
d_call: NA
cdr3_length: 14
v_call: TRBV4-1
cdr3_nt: TGCGCCAGCAGCCCGCTCACTAGCAACAATGAGCAGTTCTTC
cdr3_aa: CASSPLTSNNEQFF